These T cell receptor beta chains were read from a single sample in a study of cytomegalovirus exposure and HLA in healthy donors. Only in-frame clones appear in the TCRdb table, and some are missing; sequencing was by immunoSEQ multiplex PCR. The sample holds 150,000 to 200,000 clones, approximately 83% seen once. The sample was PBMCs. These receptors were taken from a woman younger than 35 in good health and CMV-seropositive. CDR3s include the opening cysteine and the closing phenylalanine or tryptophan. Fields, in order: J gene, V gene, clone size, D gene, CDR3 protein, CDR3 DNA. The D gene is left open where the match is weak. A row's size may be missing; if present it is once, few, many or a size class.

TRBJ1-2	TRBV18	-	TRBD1	CASSPTGGTSGYTF	TGTGCCAGCTCACCGACAGGGGGCACCTCTGGCTACACCTTC
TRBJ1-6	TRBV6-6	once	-	CASSYEQGFSPLHF	TGTGCCAGCAGTTATGAACAGGGCTTTTCACCCCTCCACTTT
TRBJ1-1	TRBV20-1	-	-	CSAPRGTEAFF	TGCAGTGCCCCACGGGGCACTGAAGCTTTCTTT
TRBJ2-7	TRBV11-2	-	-	CASSLDIQAGEQYF	TGTGCCAGCAGCTTAGATATTCAGGCGGGCGAGCAGTACTTC
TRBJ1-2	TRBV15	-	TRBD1	CATSRVPGQELDPFTF	TGTGCCACCAGCAGAGTCCCGGGACAGGAATTAGACCCTTTCACCTTC
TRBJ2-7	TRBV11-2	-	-	CASSKTGYNEQYF	TGTGCCAGCAGCAAAACAGGGTATAACGAGCAGTACTTC
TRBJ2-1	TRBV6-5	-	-	CASRDTGVKNNEQFF	TGTGCCAGCAGAGACACCGGGGTAAAAAACAATGAGCAGTTCTTC
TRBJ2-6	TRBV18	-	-	CASSLRGTRASTGANVLTF	TGTGCCAGCTCACTAAGAGGTACTAGGGCCTCGACTGGGGCCAACGTCCTGACTTTC
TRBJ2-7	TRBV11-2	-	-	CASSSVYEQYF	TGTGCCAGCAGCTCAGTCTACGAGCAGTACTTC
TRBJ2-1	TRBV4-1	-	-	CASSQVRGGEQFF	TGCGCCAGCAGCCAAGTAAGGGGGGGTGAGCAGTTCTTC
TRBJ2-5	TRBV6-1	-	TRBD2	CASSGGTSGVETQYF	TGTGCCAGCAGTGGGGGGACTAGCGGTGTAGAGACCCAGTACTTC
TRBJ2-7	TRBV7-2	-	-	CASSLARGYEQYF	TGTGCCAGCAGCTTAGCCAGGGGCTACGAGCAGTACTTC
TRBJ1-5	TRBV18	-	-	CASSNAAGGRNQPQHF	TGTGCCAGCTCAAACGCTGCGGGGGGTCGCAATCAGCCCCAGCATTTT
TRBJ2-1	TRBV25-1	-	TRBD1	CASSLTGAGGEQFF	TGTGCCAGCAGCCTCACAGGGGCAGGGGGTGAGCAGTTCTTC
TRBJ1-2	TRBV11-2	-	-	CASSLRGAGRDYGYTF	TGTGCCAGCAGCTTAAGGGGCGCAGGGAGGGACTATGGCTACACCTTC
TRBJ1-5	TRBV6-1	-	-	CASSPRGSNQPQHF	TGTGCCAGCAGTCCTCGGGGGAGCAATCAGCCCCAGCATTTT
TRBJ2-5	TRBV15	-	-	CATSTRRGVEETQYF	TGTGCCACCAGCACCCGGAGGGGAGTAGAAGAGACCCAGTACTTC
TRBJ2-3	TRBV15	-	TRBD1	CATSRDQGDWLDTQYF	TGTGCCACCAGCAGAGATCAGGGGGATTGGCTGGATACGCAGTATTTT
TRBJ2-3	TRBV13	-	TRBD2	CASSKEGSGGALDTQYF	TGTGCCAGCAGCAAGGAGGGTAGCGGGGGGGCCTTAGATACGCAGTATTTT
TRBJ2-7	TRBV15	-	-	CATSRDGAGRPYEQYF	TGTGCCACCAGCAGAGATGGGGCAGGGCGACCCTACGAGCAGTACTTC
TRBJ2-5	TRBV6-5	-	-	CASSYSSRAGQETQYF	TGTGCCAGCAGTTACTCGAGTCGTGCCGGGCAAGAGACCCAGTACTTC
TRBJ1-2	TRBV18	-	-	CASSPPGGNYGYTF	TGTGCCAGCTCACCACCGGGGGGGAACTATGGCTACACCTTC
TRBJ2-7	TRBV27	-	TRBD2	CASHPASGLERVGQYF	TGTGCCAGTCATCCCGCTAGCGGGTTGGAGCGCGTGGGGCAGTACTTC
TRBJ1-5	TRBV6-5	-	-	CASSYSDSGQPQHF	TGTGCCAGCAGTTACTCGGATTCGGGTCAGCCCCAGCATTTT